These 14 T cell receptor beta chains originate from one sample sequenced in a study of cytomegalovirus exposure and HLA in healthy donors. Primers for the PCR totalled 60 Vbeta and 13 Jbeta. The table came from immunoSEQ multiplex PCR; TCRdb's copy has only in-frame clones and leaves some out. The table lists roughly 100,000 clones. The sample consisted of PBMCs. Receptors originate from a man aged 40-49 years in good health and CMV-seronegative.

The chain couples TRBV19 to TRBJ2-2; D call uncertain. Looked up from germline, CDR1 is LNHDA and CDR2 is SQIVND (reference sequence). Deletions cut 6 bases from V and 5 bases from J, with 4 bases between. The CDR3 totals 11 residues. This CDR3 reads CASSFTGELFF. CDR3 bases: TGTGCCAGTAGCTTTACCGGGGAGCTGTTTTTT.

CDR3 loop: CAISGTGQETQYF. The CDR3 DNA is TGTGCCATTTCCGGGACAGGGCAAGAGACCCAGTACTTC. The chain employs TRBV10-3 and TRBJ2-5; TRBD1 matches 9 bases. The germline CDR1 and CDR2 sequences are ENHRY and SYGVKD. V gave up 9 bases and J gave up 2 bases; unmatched junction bases: 4. This CDR3 contains 13 residues.

The chain uses TRBV30 and TRBJ2-1; D gene unclear. Germline V gives CDR1 GTSNPN, CDR2 SVGIG (reference sequence). V was shortened by 5 bases and J by 10 bases, with 9 bases between the two germline ends. The CDR3 runs to 10 residues. CDR3: CAWGSVEQFF. The DNA for the CDR3 is TGTGCCTGGGGCTCAGTGGAGCAGTTCTTC.

The chain carries TRBV10-2 and TRBJ1-5; TRBD1 aligns across 10 bases. The germline V gene encodes CDR1 WSHSY and CDR2 SAAADI. The CDR3 consists of 14 residues. The J segment lost 9 bases and the V segment lost 4 bases, leaving 6 bases of the junction unmatched. The DNA for the CDR3 is TGCGCCAGCAGTGTGGACAGGGGGTTTTGGCCCCAGCATTTT. Its translation: CASSVDRGFWPQHF.

The V call is TRBV2, the J call TRBJ1-2, with D possibly matching TRBD1 (6 bases). Germline V gene data show CDR1 as SNHLY and CDR2 as FYNNEI. The CDR3 loop spans 13 amino acids. Trimming shortened V by 3 bases and J by 8 bases, and 13 bases separated the two germline ends. CDR3 in DNA: TGTGCCAGCAGTGAGTCGCCAGGGGAAGGCTACACCTTC. Its translation: CASSESPGEGYTF. The full variable domain, its missing parts supplied by reference TRBV2 and TRBJ1-2, is EPEVTQTPSHQVTQMGQEVILRCVPISNHLYFYWYRQILGQKVEFLVSFYNNEISEKSEIFDDQFSVERPDGSNFTLKIRSTKLEDSAMYFCASSESPGEGYTFGSGTRLTVV.

V and J are TRBV30 and TRBJ1-1, with TRBD1 matching 8 bases. V was clipped by 3 bases and J by 5 bases; unmatched bases: 11. Germline values: CDR1 GTSNPN, CDR2 SVGIG (reference sequence). This CDR3 is built from 15 residues. The CDR3 bases are TGTGCCTGGAGGGCAGGGGGCCTGAGGGAGACTGAAGCTTTCTTT. Its translation: CAWRAGGLRETEAFF.

This chain connects TRBV6-1 to TRBJ2-5; 13 nucleotides line up with TRBD2. The closer fit of TRBJ2-7 to the DNA end suggests the J call may be wrong. The CDR3 totals 15 residues. Germline V gene sequence: CDR1 MNHNS, CDR2 SASEGT. CDR3 in amino acids: CASSERTSGSYEQYF. CDR3 bases: TGTGCCAGCAGTGAGCGGACTAGCGGGAGCTACGAGCAGTACTTC.

In DNA, the CDR3 is TGTGCCAGCTCACCAACAGGGATTCAGCCCCAGCATTTT. Translating it yields CASSPTGIQPQHF. The chain carries TRBV18 and TRBJ1-5; a possible D gene is TRBD1 (6 bases). V lost 2 bases and J 6 bases, leaving 8 bases between the germline ends. In germline, CDR1 is KGHSH, CDR2 LQKENI. This CDR3 has 13 residues. Full variable domain (rest looked up from reference TRBV18 and TRBJ1-5): NAGVMQNPRHLVRRRGQEARLRCSPMKGHSHVYWYRQLPEEGLKFMVYLQKENIIDESGMPKERFSAEFPKEGPSILRIQQVVRGDSAAYFCASSPTGIQPQHFGDGTRLSIL.

The chain employs TRBV1 and TRBJ1-3. TRBV1 is assigned pseudogene status. The CDR3 is made up of 13 amino acids. The CDR3 is CTKARKTGNTIYF. In DNA, the CDR3 is TGCACCAAAGCGAGGAAAACTGGAAACACCATATATTTT.

The chain couples TRBV5-1 to TRBJ2-2; 8 bases are shared with TRBD1. The germline gives CDR1 SGHRS, CDR2 YFSETQ. The CDR3 totals 15 residues. Trimming at V came to 0 bases and at J to 5 bases, leaving 3 bases not matched to a gene. For the CDR3, the DNA is TGCGCCAGCAGCTTGGGGGACAGGACTACCGGGGAGCTGTTTTTT. The encoded protein is CASSLGDRTTGELFF.

The chain uses TRBV27 and TRBJ2-5; 12 bases match TRBD1. The tail of the sequence fits TRBJ2-7 better, so the J call may be wrong. CDR3 size: 12 residues. The germline gives CDR1 MNHEY, CDR2 SMNVEV (reference sequence). This CDR3 reads CASSGQGAEQYF. The CDR3 nucleotides read TGTGCCAGTTCGGGACAGGGGGCCGAGCAGTACTTC.

The chain couples TRBV29-1 to TRBJ1-3, with TRBD1 as a possible D gene (6 bases). Germline lookup yields CDR1 SQVTM and CDR2 ANQGSEA. This CDR3 contains 13 residues. The V end lost 6 bases, the J end lost 4 bases, and 13 bases lay between the germline ends. CDR3 protein: CSVSDSKGNTIYF. The CDR3 bases are TGCAGCGTATCGGACAGTAAGGGAAACACCATATATTTT.

V gene TRBV10-3 combines with J gene TRBJ1-2; D is perhaps TRBD1 (6 bases). CDR1 ENHRY and CDR2 SYGVKD come from the germline V gene. V lost 6 bases, J lost 2 bases, and 10 bases lay in between. The CDR3 runs 13 residues. CDR3 protein: CAISADRNYGYTF. DNA of the CDR3: TGTGCCATCAGCGCTGACAGGAACTATGGCTACACCTTC.

The gene calls are TRBV19 and TRBJ2-6; D perhaps matches TRBD1 (6 bases). Germline assignment: CDR1 LNHDA and CDR2 SQIVND (reference sequence). V dropped 0 bases and J dropped 3 bases, with 12 bases sitting between them. The CDR3 length is 17 residues. The CDR3 spells CASSIDRTVVGANVLTF. CDR3 bases: TGTGCCAGTAGTATAGACCGGACAGTCGTTGGGGCCAACGTCCTGACTTTC.